Each of the 28 T cell receptor beta chains below was sequenced from the same sample in a study of blood T cell repertoires in COVID-19. Measured with immunoSEQ multiplex PCR; TCRdb has only the in-frame clones, and not every one. The sample has approximately 120,000 clones; over 75% are singletons. The sample was peripheral blood. The receptors were sampled from a woman at least 80 years old with acute or convalescent COVID-19.

This chain links TRBV3-1 (or the pseudogene TRBV3-2) with TRBJ2-3; D possibly corresponds to TRBD2 (5 bases). The CDR3 has 12 residues. The V gene lost 4 bases and the J gene lost 8 bases, with 10 bases spanning the gap. The V gene's germline CDR1 is LGHDT and CDR2 YNNKEL (reference sequence). The CDR3 region is CASSRLAGTQYF. The CDR3 DNA sequence: TGTGCCAGCAGCCGCCTCGCGGGTACGCAGTATTTT.

This chain uses TRBV10-3 with TRBJ1-2, with 8 bases that match TRBD1. The CDR3 spans 17 residues. With 6 bases clipped from V and 0 bases from J, the junction kept 12 bases outside the gene matches. Germline V lookup: CDR1 ENHRY, CDR2 SYGVKD. CDR3 DNA sequence: TGTGCCATCAGCCAAGAGGGGACAGGTAGAGCTAACTATGGCTACACCTTC. It is translated as CAISQEGTGRANYGYTF.

V and J are TRBV6-2 or TRBV6-3 and TRBJ1-3; maybe TRBD1 (5 bases). The CDR3 runs 15 residues. The germline V and J ends were trimmed by 5 bases and 3 bases, with 14 bases remaining between them. Germline V lookup: CDR1 MNHEY, CDR2 SVGEGT. In DNA form, the CDR3 reads TGTGCCAGCAGTCATCGACAGCGTAGTGGAAACACCATATATTTT. Amino acids: CASSHRQRSGNTIYF.

The chain joins TRBV7-9 to TRBJ2-3; D remains ambiguous. V was clipped by 5 bases and J by 8 bases, with 8 bases between them. CDR3 length equals 11 residues. Germline loops: CDR1 SEHNR, CDR2 FQNEAQ (reference sequence). CDR3 sequence: CASSLELTQYF. For the CDR3, the DNA is TGTGCCAGCAGCCTCGAACTTACGCAGTATTTT.

Concerning this clone itself: The junction shows a germline mismatch at one end, possibly a read error. The V call is TRBV5-4, the J call TRBJ2-1; D gene uncertain. The germline CDR1 and CDR2 sequences are SGHNT and YYREEE (reference sequence). This CDR3 contains 13 residues. The CDR3 loop reads CASRLGIYSEQFF. The DNA for the CDR3 is TGTGCCAGCAGGTTGGGTATTTATTCTGAGCAGTTCTTC.

Only one count was recorded for this clone. The chain has TRBV10-2 and TRBJ2-6; 8 bases line up with TRBD2. The CDR3 spans 17 residues. Losses at the gene ends were 6 bases for V and 2 bases for J; bases not matched to a gene: 9. Germline V gene lookup returns CDR1 WSHSY and CDR2 SAAADI. The CDR3 nucleotides read TGCGCCAGCAGGTCCGGGACCGGGAGGGCTGGGGCCAACGTCCTGACTTTC. This encodes CASRSGTGRAGANVLTF.

The chain has TRBV2 and TRBJ1-5; a weak D match, TRBD1 (5 bases). CDR3 length: 13 residues. Germline V CDR1 and CDR2: SNHLY, FYNNEI. The V end lost 6 bases, the J end lost 0 bases, and 6 bases lay between the germline ends. CDR3 residues: CASRTVSNQPQHF. The DNA for the CDR3 is TGTGCCAGCAGGACAGTTAGCAATCAGCCCCAGCATTTT.

The chain recombines TRBV28 with TRBJ1-2; D is uncertain. Between the trimmed V and J ends, which lost 4 bases and 7 bases, there was a span of 4 bases. The CDR3 extends over 10 amino acids. The germline gives CDR1 MDHEN, CDR2 SYDVKM. The CDR3 protein is CASSSIGYTF. The CDR3, as DNA: TGTGCCAGCAGTTCTATTGGCTACACCTTC.

The gene calls are TRBV7-8 and TRBJ1-5, with D possibly TRBD1 on 5 matching bases. Trimming took 5 bases from V and 4 from J, leaving 12 bases between them. The germline V gene encodes CDR1 SGHVS and CDR2 FQNEAQ. The CDR3 is 14 amino acids. The CDR3 DNA reads as TGTGCCAGCAGCCCGGGCAGGGTTAATCAGCCCCAGCATTTT. Its translation is CASSPGRVNQPQHF.

This clone was detected only a few times. The chain joins TRBV12-3 or TRBV12-4 to TRBJ1-5; TRBD1 might be the D (5 bases). CDR3 length: 13 amino acids. The V end was cut by 5 bases, the J end by 5 bases, with 10 bases between. CDR3 loop: CASSSQGDQPQHF. The DNA of the CDR3 is TGTGCCAGCAGTAGCCAGGGCGATCAGCCCCAGCATTTT.

V and J are TRBV7-9 and TRBJ1-4; D is ambiguous. The CDR3 has 15 amino acids. Trimming removed 4 bases at V and 8 bases at J, with 17 bases between. Germline-derived CDR1 and CDR2 are SEHNR and FQNEAQ (reference sequence). Here the CDR3 reads CASSSSGTALEKLFF. The CDR3 DNA is TGTGCCAGCAGCTCAAGCGGTACAGCCTTGGAAAAACTGTTTTTT.

As for this clone: At one end, the junction sequence differs from germline, possibly due to a read error. The V and J genes are TRBV7-2 and TRBJ2-5; 7 bases are shared with TRBD1. This CDR3 region has 11 residues. From germline, CDR1 is SGHTA and CDR2 FQGNSA. The CDR3 region has the DNA TGTGCCAGCAGCTCACAGGGGACCAAGTACTTC. Its translation: CASSSQGTKYF. The full variable domain, rest sourced from reference TRBV7-2 and TRBJ2-5, is GAGVSQSPSNKVTEKGKDVELRCDPISGHTALYWYRQSLGQGLEFLIYFQGNSAPDKSGLPSDRFSAERTGGSVSTLTIQRTQQEDSAVYLCASSSQGTKYFGPGTRLLVL.

This chain uses TRBV11-1 with TRBJ1-3; perhaps TRBD1 as D (5 bases). The CDR3 runs to 14 residues. The germline V gene has CDR1 SGHAT and CDR2 FQDESV (reference sequence). Trimming took off 3 bases at V and 7 bases at J, with 13 bases between the two ends. The CDR3 here is CASSFTGKGNTIYF. CDR3 nucleotide sequence: TGTGCCAGCAGCTTCACAGGCAAAGGGAACACCATATATTTT. Full variable domain (remainder filled in from reference TRBV11-1 and TRBJ1-3): EAEVAQSPRYKITEKSQAVAFWCDPISGHATLYWYRQILGQGPELLVQFQDESVVDDSQLPKDRFSAERLKGVDSTLKIQPAELGDSAMYLCASSFTGKGNTIYFGEGSWLTVV.

This chain uses TRBV5-1 with TRBJ2-1; weak D call: TRBD1 (6 bases). Germline V gene data show CDR1 as SGHRS and CDR2 as YFSETQ. With 2 bases removed from V and 6 bases from J, the gap between germline ends came to 6 bases. The CDR3 is made up of 12 amino acids. The DNA of the CDR3 is TGCGCCAGCAGCTTACAGGGCAATGAGCAGTTCTTC. Encoded protein: CASSLQGNEQFF.

This clone was found once. This rearrangement joins TRBV12-3 or TRBV12-4 to TRBJ1-1; no reliable D call. The germline V and J ends were trimmed by 6 bases and 1 base, with 3 bases remaining between them. The CDR3 spans 11 residues. CDR3 amino acids: CASRRNTEAFF. The CDR3 DNA reads TGTGCCAGCAGGAGGAACACTGAAGCTTTCTTT.

V usage is TRBV7-2 and J usage is TRBJ2-7, with 14 nucleotides matching TRBD2. Germline V CDR1 and CDR2: SGHTA, FQGNSA. After removal of 5 bases from V and 0 bases from J, the junction contained 12 bases not matched to a gene. There are 19 residues in the CDR3. CDR3 in amino acids: CASSLGLKGLAGDSYEQYF. The CDR3 DNA reads as TGTGCCAGCAGCCTAGGATTGAAGGGACTAGCGGGGGACTCCTACGAGCAGTACTTC.

This clone is a singleton in its sample. The rearrangement joins TRBV7-2 to TRBJ1-5; D not resolved. V was pared by 1 base and J by 11 bases, with 6 bases between. CDR1 and CDR2 from the germline V gene are SGHTA and FQGNSA. The CDR3 sequence is 11 residues long. CDR3: CASSLGGAQHF. DNA for the CDR3: TGTGCCAGCAGCTTAGGGGGAGCCCAGCATTTT.

In its sample, this clone was seen once. The J gene is TRBJ1-1, the V gene TRBV5-1, with a weak D call TRBD1 (6 bases). The CDR3 extends over 15 amino acids. The V end was cut by 0 bases, the J end by 2 bases, with 11 bases between. Germline lookup yields CDR1 SGHRS and CDR2 YFSETQ. The CDR3 nucleotides read TGCGCCAGCAGCTTGGCGTACAGGGTAAACACTGAAGCTTTCTTT. Encoded protein: CASSLAYRVNTEAFF.

J is TRBJ1-1 and V is TRBV2; D is possibly TRBD1 (5 bases). V lost 3 bases and J lost 3, with 8 bases in between. The CDR3 spans 13 residues. CDR1 and CDR2 from the germline V gene are SNHLY and FYNNEI. CDR3 in DNA: TGTGCCAGCAGTGAGGCCAGGGACACTGAAGCTTTCTTT. It yields the protein CASSEARDTEAFF.

The chain couples TRBV29-1 to TRBJ1-5, with D maybe TRBD1 (5 bases). The CDR3 extends over 13 amino acids. Germline CDR1 and CDR2: SQVTM and ANQGSEA. The V end lost 6 bases, the J end lost 5 bases, and 14 bases lay between the germline ends. In DNA, the CDR3 is TGCAGCGTGAATTACGGGGGAGATCAGCCCCAGCATTTT. Encoded protein: CSVNYGGDQPQHF.

This sequence joins TRBV6-1 and TRBJ1-2; the D gene is possibly TRBD1 (5 bases). The CDR3 loop spans 14 amino acids. Germline-derived CDR1 and CDR2 are MNHNS and SASEGT. V was shortened by 1 base and J by 5 bases, with 11 bases between the two germline ends. The CDR3 DNA reads as TGTGCCAGCAGTGAAGGTTCAGGGTTATATGGCTACACCTTC. Encoded protein: CASSEGSGLYGYTF.

The chain recombines TRBV19 with TRBJ2-3, with D unclear. Germline lookup yields CDR1 LNHDA and CDR2 SQIVND (reference sequence). There are 14 residues in the CDR3. The V end lost 1 base, the J end lost 4 bases, and 9 bases lay between the germline ends. This CDR3 reads CASSIGAGADTQYF. The CDR3, as DNA: TGTGCCAGTAGTATAGGGGCAGGTGCAGATACGCAGTATTTT.

This chain links TRBV7-9 with TRBJ1-1; D possibly corresponds to TRBD1 (6 bases). The CDR3 loop spans 13 amino acids. Between the trimmed V and J ends, which lost 4 bases and 4 bases, there was a span of 10 bases. Germline lookup yields CDR1 SEHNR and CDR2 FQNEAQ (reference sequence). CDR3 nucleotides: TGTGCCAGCAGCTCCCGGACAGCCACTGAAGCTTTCTTT. The encoded protein is CASSSRTATEAFF.

The chain links TRBV12-3 or TRBV12-4 to TRBJ1-1, with a weak D call TRBD1 (5 bases). Trimming removed 5 bases at V and 11 bases at J, with 15 bases between. The CDR3 length is 12 residues. CDR3 region: CASSATPGGAFF. The CDR3 coding sequence is TGTGCCAGCAGTGCCACTCCTGGGGGGGCTTTCTTT.

The chain links TRBV10-3 to TRBJ1-1; TRBD1 matches 7 bases. This CDR3 comprises 10 residues. V was clipped by 10 bases and J by 5 bases; unmatched bases: 1. The germline gives CDR1 ENHRY, CDR2 SYGVKD. CDR3 sequence: CATGQTEAFF. CDR3 bases: TGTGCCACGGGACAGACTGAAGCTTTCTTT.

The rearrangement links TRBV10-2 to TRBJ2-3, with D hard to call. There are 13 residues in the CDR3. V shed 0 bases and J shed 6 bases, with 7 bases lying between them. The germline V gene encodes CDR1 WSHSY and CDR2 SAAADI. The CDR3, as DNA: TGCGCCAGCAGTGAGTCGATAGTGGATACGCAGTATTTT. Residues: CASSESIVDTQYF.

The chain links TRBV4-1 to TRBJ1-1; 7 bases are shared with TRBD1. V was clipped by 6 bases and J by 5 bases; unmatched bases: 12. The germline gives CDR1 MGHRA, CDR2 YSYEKL. The CDR3 totals 15 residues. The CDR3 is CASRRSEGARTEAFF. For the CDR3, the DNA is TGCGCCAGCAGGCGCTCGGAGGGGGCGCGTACTGAAGCTTTCTTT.

J is TRBJ2-3 and V is TRBV18, with TRBD1 matching over 7 bases. Trimming cost V 3 bases and J 4 bases; bases outside gene matches: 4. This CDR3 is built from 14 residues. Germline values: CDR1 KGHSH, CDR2 LQKENI. The CDR3 region has the DNA TGTGCCAGCTCACCGATAGGGGGCCCAGATACGCAGTATTTT. Its protein product is CASSPIGGPDTQYF.